These T cell receptor beta chains were read from a single sample in a study of shared clonotypes between healthy human individuals. TCRdb's copy holds only in-frame clones and misses some; the assay was immunoSEQ multiplex PCR. The sample consists of about 600,000 clones, 98% of them appearing once. Sequencing was performed on naive CD8+ T cells sorted from blood. These receptors were collected from a man aged 25-45 years in good health. The CDR3 runs from the conserved cysteine through the conserved F or W. The order of the fields is J gene, D gene, clone size, V gene, CDR3 DNA, CDR3 protein. A D gene is named only where the DNA matches it firmly. A clone size is listed for some rows: how often the clone was seen (once, few, many), or a class if it is expanded.

J: TRBJ1-1; D: NA; size: NA; V: TRBV11-2; DNA: TGTGCCAGCAGCTTAGGGCAGTCTAACACTGAAGCTTTCTTT; CDR3: CASSLGQSNTEAFF
J: TRBJ2-7; D: TRBD1; size: NA; V: TRBV7-9; DNA: TGTGCCAGCGCCAGGGACAGGGAGTCCTACGAGCAGTACTTC; CDR3: CASARDRESYEQYF
J: TRBJ2-3; D: NA; size: NA; V: TRBV18; DNA: TGTGCCAGCTCACCTGAGTTTTCGACAGATACGCAGTATTTT; CDR3: CASSPEFSTDTQYF
J: TRBJ1-5; D: NA; size: NA; V: TRBV27; DNA: TGTGCCAGCGGACTGTCCGCCTCTCATAGCAATCAGCCCCAGCATTTT; CDR3: CASGLSASHSNQPQHF
J: TRBJ2-7; D: NA; size: NA; V: TRBV27; DNA: TGTGCCAGCAGTTTATTTGGACGCACTTCCTACGAGCAGTACTTC; CDR3: CASSLFGRTSYEQYF
J: TRBJ2-7; D: TRBD1; size: NA; V: TRBV4-1; DNA: TGCGCCAGCAGTTCCGTAGGGGGCGTCTCCTACGAGCAGTACTTC; CDR3: CASSSVGGVSYEQYF
J: TRBJ2-7; D: TRBD1; size: NA; V: TRBV5-1; DNA: TGCGCCAGCAGCATTTTAGGGGGACAGGGACACGAGCAGTACTTC; CDR3: CASSILGGQGHEQYF
J: TRBJ2-7; D: TRBD1; size: NA; V: TRBV30; DNA: TGTGCCTGGAGTGTACTCCCCCCAGGGGGCTGGCACGAGCAGTACTTC; CDR3: CAWSVLPPGGWHEQYF
J: TRBJ1-5; D: NA; size: once; V: TRBV2; DNA: TGTGCCAGCAGTGACACCCGAAGCAATCAGCCCCAGCATTTT; CDR3: CASSDTRSNQPQHF
J: TRBJ2-3; D: NA; size: NA; V: TRBV7-6; DNA: TGTGCCAGCAGCCTTTCGGGACTCCGCACAGATACGCAGTATTTT; CDR3: CASSLSGLRTDTQYF
J: TRBJ2-7; D: NA; size: NA; V: TRBV7-3; DNA: TGTGCCAGCAGCCCCTATAAAGGCGACGAGCAGTACTTC; CDR3: CASSPYKGDEQYF
J: TRBJ2-2; D: NA; size: NA; V: TRBV29-1; DNA: TGCAGCGTTGAAAGGCTCGAGAACACCGGGGAGCTGTTTTTT; CDR3: CSVERLENTGELFF
J: TRBJ2-1; D: NA; size: NA; V: TRBV5-1; DNA: TGCGCCAGCAGCTTAGTCGGGGGCAGTTGGGAGCAGTTCTTC; CDR3: CASSLVGGSWEQFF
J: TRBJ2-1; D: TRBD2; size: NA; V: TRBV29-1; DNA: TGCAGCGTTGAAGAAGAGCGGGGCTACACAGCGCAGTTCTTC; CDR3: CSVEEERGYTAQFF
J: TRBJ2-2; D: NA; size: NA; V: TRBV4-1; DNA: TGCGCCAGCAGCCAAGAGAGCCTAAGGACCGGGGAGCTGTTTTTT; CDR3: CASSQESLRTGELFF
J: TRBJ1-1; D: NA; size: NA; V: TRBV4-1; DNA: TGCGCCAGCAGCCAAGACGGGGCGGGAGACACTGAAGCTTTCTTT; CDR3: CASSQDGAGDTEAFF
J: TRBJ1-1; D: TRBD1; size: NA; V: TRBV7-8; DNA: TGTGCCAGCAGCTTACCGGGACAGGGGGGGATGAACACTGAAGCTTTCTTT; CDR3: CASSLPGQGGMNTEAFF
J: TRBJ2-7; D: NA; size: once; V: TRBV11-2; DNA: TGTGCCAGCAGCTTATACCGGGGGCCAAACTACGAGCAGTACTTC; CDR3: CASSLYRGPNYEQYF
J: TRBJ1-2; D: NA; size: NA; V: TRBV13; DNA: TGTGCCAGCAGCTCCTCCCCCAGGGATGGCTACACCTTC; CDR3: CASSSSPRDGYTF
J: TRBJ2-7; D: NA; size: NA; V: TRBV18; DNA: TGTGCCAGCTGGTCTGGGATCCAATACGAGCAGTACTTC; CDR3: CASWSGIQYEQYF
J: TRBJ2-7; D: NA; size: NA; V: TRBV7-7; DNA: TGTGCCGGCGAGAGCCCCTACGAGCAGTACTTC; CDR3: CAGESPYEQYF
J: TRBJ2-1; D: TRBD2; size: NA; V: TRBV6-6; DNA: TGTGCCAGCAGCCAGACTAGCGGGAGCGATGAGCAGTTCTTC; CDR3: CASSQTSGSDEQFF
J: TRBJ1-1; D: NA; size: NA; V: TRBV4-3; DNA: TGCGCCAGCAGCCTAAGAGGCGGGAGAGAAGCTTTCTTT; CDR3: CASSLRGGREAFF
J: TRBJ2-7; D: TRBD2; size: NA; V: TRBV27; DNA: TGTGCCAGCAAGGTTGGGCTAGCGGGGGCCTACGAGCAGTACTTC; CDR3: CASKVGLAGAYEQYF
J: TRBJ2-7; D: NA; size: NA; V: TRBV5-1; DNA: TGCGCCAGCAGCCTCTACGAGCAGTACTTC; CDR3: CASSLYEQYF
J: TRBJ2-1; D: NA; size: NA; V: TRBV5-8; DNA: TGTGCCAGCAGCTTACTCTTAGGGCTAGCTGACGACAATGAGCAGTTCTTC; CDR3: CASSLLLGLADDNEQFF
J: TRBJ1-2; D: NA; size: NA; V: TRBV7-8; DNA: TGTGCCAGCAGCTCCGGGACACCCGACGAGGTGGAAGGCTACACCTTC; CDR3: CASSSGTPDEVEGYTF
J: TRBJ2-2; D: NA; size: NA; V: TRBV11-2; DNA: TGTGCCAGCAGCTTAGATCCGGGAACCGGGGAGCTGTTTTTT; CDR3: CASSLDPGTGELFF
J: TRBJ1-5; D: TRBD1; size: NA; V: TRBV19; DNA: TGTGCCAGTAGTACAGACAGGGCCCTTTCGCCCCAGCATTTT; CDR3: CASSTDRALSPQHF
J: TRBJ2-3; D: TRBD1; size: NA; V: TRBV9; DNA: TGTGCCAGCAGCTTCCGACAGGGTAACACAGATACGCAGTATTTT; CDR3: CASSFRQGNTDTQYF
J: TRBJ2-7; D: TRBD1; size: NA; V: TRBV9; DNA: TGTGCCAGCAGCGTAGCTACAGGGGGCTACGAGCAGTACTTC; CDR3: CASSVATGGYEQYF
J: TRBJ2-1; D: NA; size: NA; V: TRBV7-3; DNA: TGTGCCAGCAGCTTAACAGGCGGGAACTACAATGAGCAGTTCTTC; CDR3: CASSLTGGNYNEQFF
J: TRBJ2-2; D: TRBD2; size: NA; V: TRBV4-3; DNA: TGCGCCAGCAGCCAAGATAGCGGGGAGGGCCTCACCGGGGAGCTGTTTTTT; CDR3: CASSQDSGEGLTGELFF
J: TRBJ2-1; D: TRBD1; size: once; V: TRBV6-5; DNA: TGTGCCAGCACCAAACCCGACAGGGGAGGTAATGAGCAGTTCTTC; CDR3: CASTKPDRGGNEQFF
J: TRBJ2-1; D: TRBD2; size: NA; V: TRBV18; DNA: TGTGCCAGCTCAGTAGCGGGAGGGGCCTACAATGAGCAGTTCTTC; CDR3: CASSVAGGAYNEQFF
J: TRBJ1-1; D: TRBD1; size: NA; V: TRBV29-1; DNA: TGCAGCGTCCCTGGACAGGGAATCACTGAAGCTTTCTTT; CDR3: CSVPGQGITEAFF